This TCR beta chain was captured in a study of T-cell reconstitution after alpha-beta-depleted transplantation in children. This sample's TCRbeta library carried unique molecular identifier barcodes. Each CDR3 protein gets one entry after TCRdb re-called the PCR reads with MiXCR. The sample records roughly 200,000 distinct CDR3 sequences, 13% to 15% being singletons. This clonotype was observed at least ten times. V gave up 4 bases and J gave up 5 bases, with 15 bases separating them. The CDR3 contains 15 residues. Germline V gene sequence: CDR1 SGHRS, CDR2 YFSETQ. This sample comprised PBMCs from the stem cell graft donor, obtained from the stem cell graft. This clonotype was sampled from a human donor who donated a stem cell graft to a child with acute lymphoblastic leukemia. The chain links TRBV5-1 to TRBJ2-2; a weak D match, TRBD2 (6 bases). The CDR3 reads CASSTEGPTTGELFF. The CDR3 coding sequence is TGCGCCAGCAGCACGGAGGGGCCGACAACCGGGGAGCTGTTTTTT.